This T cell receptor beta chain was identified during a study of T cell responses to AZD1222 COVID-19 vaccine. Findings and caveats of the study: Mapped onto spike, vaccine-associated CD4 TCRs spanned it and were dominant at 160-218 and 743-854.

The J segment lost 2 bases and the V segment lost 0 bases, leaving 7 bases of the junction unmatched. This CDR3 is 17 amino acids long. Germline V gene sequence: CDR1 MGHRA, CDR2 YSYEKL. TCRdb's table, derived via immunoSEQ multiplex PCR, lists solely in-frame clones and lacks some. The profile shows 100,000 to 150,000 clones, roughly nine tenths of them singletons. As regards this clone: The antigen is not known.

This receptor was obtained from an adult in good health. This specimen was peripheral blood, taken on day 0 of AZD1222 vaccination. The rearrangement uses TRBV4-1 and TRBJ1-2, with TRBD1 identical over 9 bases. The CDR3 loop reads CASSQDLGDRANYGYTF. The CDR3 coding sequence is TGCGCCAGCAGCCAAGATCTCGGGGACAGGGCGAACTATGGCTACACCTTC.